This T cell receptor beta chain was sequenced in a study of PD-1 blockade in mismatch repair-deficient tumors. Overall study findings and caveats: After pembrolizumab, tumor-resident clones rose rapidly, then generally contracted before radiologic responses.

This clone was observed once. No antigen is known for it. Assay: immunoSEQ multiplex PCR; the TCRdb copy retains only in-frame clones and omits some. The data show 60,000 to 70,000 clones, approximately 88% seen once. The ends lost 5 bases at V and 8 bases at J; junction bases unmatched: 7. The germline CDR1 and CDR2 sequences are MDHEN and SYDVKM. The CDR3 spans 16 residues. The source is an adult with mismatch repair-deficient cancer. The sample consisted of peripheral blood, taken 52 weeks after starting pembrolizumab. This chain joins TRBV28 and TRBJ2-1; 15 nucleotides line up with TRBD2. The CDR3 spells CASSGTSGRRTHEQFF. CDR3 DNA sequence: TGTGCCAGCAGTGGGACTAGCGGGAGGAGAACACATGAGCAGTTCTTC.